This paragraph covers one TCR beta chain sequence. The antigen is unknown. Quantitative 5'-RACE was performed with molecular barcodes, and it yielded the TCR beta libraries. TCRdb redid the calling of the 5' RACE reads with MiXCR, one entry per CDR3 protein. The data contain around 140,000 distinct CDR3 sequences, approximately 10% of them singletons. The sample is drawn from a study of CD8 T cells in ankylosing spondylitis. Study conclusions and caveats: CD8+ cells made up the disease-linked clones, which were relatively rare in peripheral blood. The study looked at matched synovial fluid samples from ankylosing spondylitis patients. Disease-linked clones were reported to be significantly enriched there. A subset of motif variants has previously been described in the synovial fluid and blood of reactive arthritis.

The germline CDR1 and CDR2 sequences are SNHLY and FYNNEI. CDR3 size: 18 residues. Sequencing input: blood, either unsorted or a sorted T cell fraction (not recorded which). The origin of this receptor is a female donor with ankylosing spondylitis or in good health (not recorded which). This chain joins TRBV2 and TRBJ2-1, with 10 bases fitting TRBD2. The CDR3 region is CTCSRASGSSGDYNEQFF. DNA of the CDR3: TGTACCTGCAGCCGGGCTAGCGGGAGTTCCGGGGATTACAATGAGCAGTTCTTC.